This T cell receptor beta chain was recovered during a study of T cell responses to AZD1222 COVID-19 vaccine. Study-wide results and limits: Seropositive AZD1222 recipients at baseline numbered only 6 or 7.

The table came from immunoSEQ multiplex PCR; TCRdb's copy has only in-frame clones and leaves some out. There are about 180,000 clones in the sample; around nine tenths occur only once, and around 0.5% lies in the top ten. In regard to this clone: The antigen remains unidentified.

Per germline, CDR1 MNHNY and CDR2 SVGAGI (reference sequence). This CDR3 spans 12 amino acids. Trimming left V 6 bases short and J 6 bases short, with 11 bases between. The chain has TRBV6-6 and TRBJ1-1; D perhaps matches TRBD1 (6 bases). The clonotype comes from an adult in good health. Sequencing was performed on peripheral blood, taken on day 0 of AZD1222 vaccination. In DNA form, the CDR3 reads TGTGCCAGCAGAACAGGGAAGGCTGAAGCTTTCTTT. Protein: CASRTGKAEAFF.